This T cell receptor beta chain was sequenced during a study of T cells after yellow fever vaccination. Study observations and caveats: There was a small share of clonotypes that showed up in both the CD4 and CD8 compartments.

In the case of this clonotype: The antigen is unknown.

The germline CDR1 and CDR2 sequences are SQVTM and ANQGSEA. CDR3 length: 14 amino acids. V was shortened by 7 bases and J by 0 bases, with 13 bases between the two germline ends. Via MiXCR, TCRdb re-called the 5' RACE reads, giving one row per CDR3 protein. Of under 200,000 distinct CDR3 sequences listed, 9.5% to 11% were seen once; the top ten hold 30% to 45%. Sample: CD8+ T cells sorted from PBMCs, taken 15 days after the yellow fever booster vaccination. V gene TRBV29-1 combines with J gene TRBJ1-3; a possible D gene is TRBD1 (5 bases). The sequence was collected from a man in his late teens or twenties who received the YFV17D yellow fever vaccine. DNA for the CDR3: TGCAGCGCACTGGACACACTCTCTGGAAACACCATATATTTT. Translated, it gives CSALDTLSGNTIYF. Full variable domain (rest looked up from reference TRBV29-1 and TRBJ1-3): SAVISQKPSRDICQRGTSLTIQCQVDSQVTMMFWYRQQPGQSLTLIATANQGSEATYESGFVIDKFPISRPNLTFSTLTVSNMSPEDSSIYLCSALDTLSGNTIYFGEGSWLTVV.